This T cell receptor beta chain was sequenced in a study of neurological immune-mediated disorders (dated by TCRdb to about 2019). Background for the entire study: The study compared peripheral blood TCR-beta repertoires of HTLV-I-associated myelopathy (HAM/TSP) patients, multiple sclerosis patients and healthy controls using UMI-based sequencing. The 100 to 110 TCR-beta libraries covered PBMC samples along with longitudinal samples, technical triplicates, and paired sorted CD4+ and CD8+ T-cell subsets. The cohort was made up of 68 subjects, consisting of about 14 HAM/TSP patients, about 35 multiple sclerosis patients and around 20 healthy controls. Results and caveats for the whole study, not just this receptor: Expanded clones from different subjects shared no identical CDR3 amino acid sequences, which suggests that TCR-beta repertoires were private in all groups. TCR clonal expansion was greatest in HAM/TSP patients and smallest in MS patients, who ranked below even healthy controls.

This clonotype was counted ten times or more. This receptor's antigen is unknown. Within one base of it there is no much larger clone, and no base qualities were kept. The healthy controls were volunteers from blood banks in Maryland, USA. For sorted-subset TCR libraries, under 1.2 million sorted CD4+ or CD8+ T cells were used. PBMCs were separated from peripheral blood using Ficoll-Hypaque density gradient centrifugation and then cryopreserved in liquid nitrogen. The study also sequenced paired sorted CD4+ and CD8+ subsets from healthy controls, HAM/TSP patients and MS patients. cDNA synthesis used template-switch 5'RACE with a primer carrying a 10-nucleotide random unique molecular identifier tagging each TCR transcript. Every sequencing run yielded over 170 million TCR-beta sequences covering 15-18 subjects. Total RNA was extracted with the RNeasy kit. TCR-beta VDJ regions were amplified with primers for the TCR constant region and the 5'RACE anchor, using the KAPA Real-time Library Amplification kit. Sample indexes and Illumina adaptors were added in a first PCR, after which library yield was increased in a second PCR. After Ampure bead purification, the roughly 650 bp TCR product was size-selected on a 2% E-gel SizeSelection system. Before pooling, library quality was assessed on a Bioanalyzer, concentration was determined with Qubit, and library quantification was performed with the Kapa Library Quantification kit. Libraries were sequenced paired-end 2 x 150 bp on an Illumina HiSeq 2500. To increase sequence diversity, 25-30% phiX was spiked into each library pool. From the authors' description of their analysis: The quality-filtered reads were processed with the UMI-based MiGEC pipeline, whose error correction step removed more than 80% of the raw TCR sequences. IMGT germline references were used for aligning VDJ genes, and each clonotype was defined as a unique CDR3 amino acid sequence together with its V-J genes. Clonal expansion, Shannon diversity, and CDR3 relatedness (CalcPairwiseDistances, ClusterSamples) were evaluated with VDJtools, and phylogenetic trees were built with CLCbio workbench. A clone was classed as expanded if it had 8 or more unique UMIs, a cutoff based on coefficient-of-variation modelling across technical triplicates. The public reads were quality trimmed at Q25 with fastp and then assembled into clones with MiXCR by TCRdb, keeping productive beta chains. Rows matching on CDR3 protein sequence are summarized as one entry with the most common DNA and genes. TCRdb, not the authors, supplied the V and J calls. A total of about 31,000 distinct CDR3 sequences appear in this sample, just over 4% of them only once. The ten largest clones take up nearly 25% of the sample.

V and J are trimmed by 0 bases and 6 bases, and the gene matches miss 6 bases of the junction. The CDR3 holds 17 amino acids from the cysteine to the phenylalanine. Only CDR3 DNA remains: 51 bases, in frame from the first base. Based on the germline V gene, the CDR1 and CDR2 sequences are MGHRA and YSYEKL. This TCR was sampled from a woman aged 40 to 50 in good health. The rearrangement joined TRBV4-1 to TRBJ2-2, and 11 junctional nucleotides match TRBD2. The source material was CD4+ T cells from blood. The CDR3 protein: CASSQDSGGAVAGELFF. The nucleotide sequence is TGCGCCAGCAGCCAAGATAGCGGGGGGGCGGTAGCCGGGGAGCTGTTTTTT.